This TCR beta chain was sequenced in a study of identical twins. This clonotype was found many times. Donors were all healthy Caucasians. One entry per CDR3 protein results from TCRdb running MiXCR on the 5' RACE reads. The sample shows roughly 470,000 distinct CDR3 sequences, around 15% of them seen only once. The germline gives CDR1 MNHEY, CDR2 SVGAGI. The CDR3 length is 19 residues. V was shortened by 2 bases and J by 4 bases, with 24 bases between the two germline ends. These data were also filed under a second study, of yellow fever vaccine responses in identical twins.

The sequence came from a young woman in good health. The chain is built from TRBV6-5 and TRBJ2-4; D ambiguous. Sequencing was done on a sample of CD4+ T cells sorted from blood. The CDR3 DNA reads TGTGCCAGCAGTTACCCTCCCCTTCGTTCAGCGACCTTGAAAAACATTCAGTACTTC. It encodes CASSYPPLRSATLKNIQYF.